This T cell receptor (beta chain) was obtained from a study of shared clonotypes between healthy human individuals. At the level of the study: CD8 memory received one plate per donor, CD8 naive two, CD4 memory three and CD4 naive three.

Study observations and caveats: Compared with clonotypes that all four donors shared, non-shared clonotypes had lower generation probabilities. Clonotype sharing among donors likely depends on sequencing depth.

The method was immunoSEQ multiplex PCR; TCRdb's version includes in-frame clones alone and lacks a portion of them. The sample lists about 2.4 million clones, more than 85% seen once, with 0.36% in the top ten. Comments on this clone: What it binds is not known.

Sequencing used naive CD4+ T cells from PBMCs. Subset in this sample: CD45RA+ positively selected. The source of this sequence is a man younger than 35 in good health. Some clones in this sample may be carry-over from other donors' samples.

This CDR3 is CASSLWGLLNSPLHF. CDR3 in DNA: TGTGCCAGCAGTTTATGGGGCCTTCTTAATTCACCCCTCCACTTT. The chain combines TRBV27 with TRBJ1-6; D is possibly TRBD1 (5 bases). Trimming removed 1 base from V and 6 bases from J, with 10 bases in between. The germline V gene has CDR1 MNHEY and CDR2 SMNVEV (reference sequence). The CDR3 covers 15 residues.